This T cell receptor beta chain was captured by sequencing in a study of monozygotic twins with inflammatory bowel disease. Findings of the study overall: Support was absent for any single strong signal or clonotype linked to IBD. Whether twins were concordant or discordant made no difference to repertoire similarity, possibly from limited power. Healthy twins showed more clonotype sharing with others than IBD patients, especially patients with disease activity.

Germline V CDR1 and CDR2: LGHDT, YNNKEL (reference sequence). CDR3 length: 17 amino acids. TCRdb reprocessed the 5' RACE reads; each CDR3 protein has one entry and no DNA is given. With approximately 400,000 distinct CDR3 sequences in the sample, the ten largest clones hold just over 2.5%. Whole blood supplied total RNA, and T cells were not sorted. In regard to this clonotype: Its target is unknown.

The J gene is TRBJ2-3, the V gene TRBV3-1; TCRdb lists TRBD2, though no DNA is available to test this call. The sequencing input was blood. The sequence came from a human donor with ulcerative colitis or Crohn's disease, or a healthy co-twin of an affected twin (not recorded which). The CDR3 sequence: CASSHGPGTSATDTQYF.